The T cell receptor beta chain under discussion was sequenced for a study of cytomegalovirus exposure and HLA in healthy donors. The PCR was carried out with 60 Vbeta primers and 13 Jbeta primers. Sequenced by immunoSEQ multiplex PCR; TCRdb stores in-frame clones only, minus some. Altogether 150,000 to 200,000 clones are present, about 77% being singletons, with the ten largest covering approximately 7%. V lost 4 bases, J lost 5 bases, and 16 bases lay in between. Germline loops: CDR1 SGDLS, CDR2 YYNGEE. This CDR3 is 14 amino acids long. The sample was PBMCs. The genes are TRBV9 and TRBJ2-7; D is possibly TRBD1 (6 bases). This TCR came from a male donor in good health and CMV-seropositive. In nucleotides, the CDR3 is TGTGCCAGCAGCTTACAGGGCAATTGGGACGAGCAGTACTTC. It translates to CASSLQGNWDEQYF.